Sequencing of this T cell receptor (beta chain) was carried out in a study of technical replicates of blood from a handful of donors. The CDR3 runs 17 residues. Germline-derived CDR1 and CDR2 are LGHNA and YSLEER. V lost 0 bases and J 0 bases, leaving 12 bases between the germline ends. Sequencing used immunoSEQ multiplex PCR; TCRdb keeps in-frame clones, though not all of them. The top ten clones hold 0.34% of a sample with 95,000 or so clones, approximately 95% of them seen once. This TCR derives from a human donor in good health. Specimen: T cells isolated from PBMCs. The J gene is TRBJ1-3, the V gene TRBV4-3; perhaps TRBD1 as D (5 bases). The CDR3 loop is CASSQDLGRGSGNTIYF. The CDR3 nucleotides are TGCGCCAGCAGCCAAGATCTAGGAAGGGGCTCTGGAAACACCATATATTTT.